This TCR beta chain was retrieved from a study of T cells after yellow fever vaccination. Overall study results and limits: Clonotypes found in both CD4 and CD8 compartments made up a small share.

Germline V gene sequence: CDR1 SGHVS, CDR2 FNYEAQ. The CDR3 extends over 15 amino acids. V lost 5 bases and J lost 0, with 10 bases in between. TCRdb processed the 5' RACE reads anew with MiXCR; each CDR3 protein has one entry. The sample lists hundreds of thousands of distinct CDR3 sequences, roughly 4.3% seen once, with around 24% in the top ten. In this sample, this clonotype turned up many times. Its target is not known. This clonotype was obtained from a young man who received the YFV17D yellow fever vaccine. The chain has TRBV7-6 and TRBJ2-2; D possibly uses TRBD1 or TRBD2 (5 bases each). Sequenced here: PBMCs, sampled 5 days after the yellow fever booster vaccination. This CDR3 is CASSPGRTNTGELFF. The CDR3 nucleotides read TGTGCCAGCAGCCCGGGGCGGACGAACACCGGGGAGCTGTTTTTT.